This entry describes one T cell receptor (beta chain). Its cognate antigen has yet to be identified. Base quality data are lacking; no much larger clone is found one base away. CDR1 MNHNS and CDR2 SASEGT were looked up in the germline V gene. The CDR3 has 14 amino acids, counting the end cysteine and phenylalanine. This entry keeps only the CDR3 DNA: 42 bases, framed from base 1. Relative to germline, V is missing 4 bases and J is missing 8 bases, with 8 bases of the junction outside any gene match. The sample is drawn from a study of circulating CD8 cells and anti-PD-1 response in melanoma (TCRdb year 2020). Context from the whole study: Patients received nivolumab intravenously at 3 mg/kg every 2 weeks. Responders were defined as patients showing complete or partial responses, and non-responders as patients showing stable or progressive disease (RECIST v1.1). Of the approximately 13 patients in the melanoma cohort, seven received anti-PD-1 as first-line therapy and six had prior targeted therapy or immunotherapy. PD-1 on on-treatment samples was detected using a biotinylated anti-human IgG4 antibody. The TCR repertoire analysis was performed on approximately 11 melanoma patients, comprising 7 non-responders and 4 responders. Study-wide conclusions, independent of this receptor: The cohort included both treatment-naive and previously treated patients, and the authors noted that this mix could influence results. Only baseline and M1 samples, drawn from a small cohort with few responders, went into the published TCR repertoire comparisons. Repertoires were found to be largely private between subsets, with under 7% of TRB clonotypes shared at M1, and the highest sharing was observed between DPOS and TIGIT. Because material was limited, experiments were generally done without replicates. Because tumor material was not accessible, tumor reactivity was instead assessed by peptide assays on expanded sorted subsets. The DNEG repertoire was the most diverse; PD-1 and DPOS showed similar, higher clonality, and TIGIT repertoires were the least diverse.

Reads for this sample came from a NextSeq 500. The QIAseq Immune Repertoire RNA Library Kit, Human TCR Panel was used to prepare TCR libraries from 15 ng of total RNA. TCR libraries were sequenced on an Illumina NextSeq with a Mid Output V2 kit, using asymmetric 261x41 paired-end reads. Every TCR library was diluted down to around 4 nM, then pooled, denatured and loaded at about 0.9 pM. The source study handled its data this way. TCR FASTQ files were processed in the QIAGEN GeneGlobe Data Analysis Center, and downstream analysis was performed in R 3.5.2. Clonality was calculated as one minus Shannon entropy normalized by the log of the number of unique productive sequences. Fisher exact tests at 5% FDR, run separately within each subset, picked out TRA or TRB clonotypes whose abundance differed between baseline and M1. Clonotypes with differential abundance were classified as emerging, expanding, contracting or non-expanding/contracting. Morisita's overlap index was used to measure how much repertoires overlapped between patients. The public reads were reanalyzed by TCRdb: fastp trimming at Q25, MiXCR alignment, in-frame beta chains only. Each record represents a unique CDR3 protein, reported with the most common genes and DNA among its rows. The V and J calls were not made by the authors but by TCRdb's processing. The sample table shows more than 550 distinct CDR3 sequences, and just under 6.5% are seen once. Around 14% of the sample belongs to the ten largest clones.

Using a BD FACSAria II cell sorter, four subsets defined by PD-1 and/or TIGIT were sorted from live CD3+CD8+TCRalphabeta+ cells. Circulating CD8 T cells were sorted into four subsets by PD-1 and TIGIT expression to characterize their relevance to anti-PD-1 therapy response. From each sorted CD8 T-cell subset, both TCR alpha and TCR beta chains were sequenced. Peripheral blood was drawn before the first anti-PD-1 injection and after two and four injections. PBMCs were isolated immediately by Ficoll gradient centrifugation. Until use, PBMCs were cryopreserved in liquid nitrogen in RPMI containing approximately 20% FCS and roughly 10% DMSO. After thawing, PBMCs were stained with a viability dye plus antibodies against CD3, CD8alpha, TCRalphabeta, PD-1 and TIGIT. Total RNA was extracted with the RNeasy Kit, and every sample reached a RIN above 7.

This specimen consisted of CD8+ T cells from PBMCs, obtained at baseline or after one month of anti-PD-1 therapy (not recorded which). This clonotype was sampled from a human donor with melanoma. This chain is built from TRBV6-1 and TRBJ2-1; 7 of the junction bases match TRBD1. The nucleotide sequence is given as TGTGCCAGCAGTGGAGACAGGGATATGGATGAGCAGTTCTTC. Its coded protein is CASSGDRDMDEQFF.